Listed here are 12 T cell receptor beta chains from one sample, sequenced in a study of T cell responses to AZD1222 COVID-19 vaccine. This table comes from immunoSEQ multiplex PCR, and its TCRdb copy is limited to in-frame clones, with some not included. The table lists roughly 140,000 clones, about 92% of them singletons. This sample comprised peripheral blood, obtained 28 days after the second AZD1222 dose. These TCRs come from an adult who received the AZD1222 COVID-19 vaccine.

The V and J genes are TRBV3-1 (or the pseudogene TRBV3-2) and TRBJ1-2; D gene unclear. Germline V gene data show CDR1 as LGHDT and CDR2 as YNNKEL (reference sequence). The CDR3 loop spans 14 amino acids. V gave up 0 bases and J gave up 4 bases, with 9 bases separating them. CDR3 region: CASSQDLEGYGYTF. CDR3 DNA sequence: TGTGCCAGCAGCCAAGATCTTGAGGGCTATGGCTACACCTTC.

In DNA form, the CDR3 reads TGTGCCAGCAGCGGGGACAGGAACAATGAGCAGTTCTTC. Protein: CASSGDRNNEQFF. The rearrangement joins TRBV5-4 to TRBJ2-1, with 8 bases fitting TRBD1. CDR3 length: 13 amino acids. V lost 4 bases to trimming and J lost 5 bases; unmatched junction nucleotides: 2. The germline CDR1 and CDR2 sequences are SGHNT and YYREEE (reference sequence). Full variable domain (remainder filled in from reference TRBV5-4 and TRBJ2-1): ETGVTQSPTHLIKTRGQQVTLRCSSQSGHNTVSWYQQALGQGPQFIFQYYREEENGRGNFPPRFSGLQFPNYSSELNVNALELDDSALYLCASSGDRNNEQFFGPGTRLTVL.

The gene calls are TRBV11-3 and TRBJ2-3, with 9 nucleotides matching TRBD2. With V trimmed by 5 bases and J by 0 bases, 6 bases remained unmatched. The CDR3 length is 16 residues. Germline assignment: CDR1 SGHNT and CDR2 YENEEA. Written as DNA, the CDR3 is TGTGCCAGCAGCCCAGGTACTAGCGGGAGCACAGATACGCAGTATTTT. This codes for CASSPGTSGSTDTQYF. The full variable domain, with the rest looked up from reference TRBV11-3 and TRBJ2-3, is EAGVVQSPRYKIIEKKQPVAFWCNPISGHNTLYWYLQNLGQGPELLIRYENEEAVDDSQLPKDRFSAERLKGVDSTLKIQPAELGDSAVYLCASSPGTSGSTDTQYFGPGTRLTVL.

The V gene is TRBV2, the J gene TRBJ2-1; 9 bases line up with TRBD2. The CDR3 runs 14 residues. Germline CDR1 SNHLY, CDR2 FYNNEI. After removal of 7 bases from V and 7 bases from J, the junction contained 8 bases not matched to a gene. In DNA, the CDR3 is TGTGCCAGCATTAGGTCTACTAGCGGGAATGAGCAGTTCTTC. It yields the protein CASIRSTSGNEQFF.

A single count supports this clone. The genes are TRBV19 and TRBJ1-1, with D uncertain. CDR3 size: 15 residues. The germline V gene encodes CDR1 LNHDA and CDR2 SQIVND (reference sequence). Trimming removed 5 bases from V and 4 bases from J, with 17 bases in between. CDR3: CASSFMTSAATEAFF. In DNA, the CDR3 is TGTGCCAGTAGTTTTATGACTAGCGCGGCCACTGAAGCTTTCTTT. The full variable domain, with the rest looked up from reference TRBV19 and TRBJ1-1, is DGGITQSPKYLFRKEGQNVTLSCEQNLNHDAMYWYRQDPGQGLRLIYYSQIVNDFQKGDIAEGYSVSREKKESFPLTVTSAQKNPTAFYLCASSFMTSAATEAFFGQGTRLTVV.

This clone was found once. CDR3 in DNA: TGTGCCAGCAGTCTGCCTCGACAGTATAGCAATCAGCCCCAGCATTTT. Encoded protein: CASSLPRQYSNQPQHF. The V gene is TRBV28, the J gene TRBJ1-5; possible D gene TRBD1, 5 bases. The V end was cut by 5 bases, the J end by 0 bases, with 14 bases between. The CDR3 has 16 residues. The germline V gene has CDR1 MDHEN and CDR2 SYDVKM.

This chain links TRBV9 with TRBJ2-3; maybe TRBD1 (5 bases). The ends were cut back, 6 bases at V and 0 bases at J, with 8 bases in the middle. Germline V gene sequence: CDR1 SGDLS, CDR2 YYNGEE. This CDR3 is built from 13 residues. For the CDR3, the DNA is TGTGCCAGCAACAGACAGAGCACAGATACGCAGTATTTT. It translates to CASNRQSTDTQYF. The variable domain in full, completed from reference TRBV9 and TRBJ2-3, reads DSGVTQTPKHLITATGQRVTLRCSPRSGDLSVYWYQQSLDQGLQFLIQYYNGEERAKGNILERFSAQQFPDLHSELNLSSLELGDSALYFCASNRQSTDTQYFGPGTRLTVL.

The chain links TRBV6-2 or TRBV6-3 to TRBJ2-1, with a weak D call TRBD1 (9 bases). The CDR3 loop spans 20 amino acids. V lost 2 bases and J 8 bases, leaving 31 bases between the germline ends. The germline gives CDR1 MNHEY, CDR2 SVGEGT. The CDR3 loop reads CASSYRGTGFDQRERDEQFF. Written as DNA, the CDR3 is TGTGCCAGCAGTTACCGAGGGACAGGGTTCGACCAGCGGGAGAGGGATGAGCAGTTCTTC.

This chain uses TRBV3-1 (or the pseudogene TRBV3-2) with TRBJ1-3; maybe TRBD1 (6 bases). This CDR3 contains 16 residues. CDR1 LGHDT and CDR2 YNNKEL come from the germline V gene (reference sequence). V shed 2 bases and J shed 3 bases, with 14 bases lying between them. Here the CDR3 DNA reads TGTGCCAGCAGCCAACGCCGCACAGGGTTTGGAAACACCATATATTTT. Translation gives CASSQRRTGFGNTIYF.

The chain combines TRBV27 with TRBJ2-3; tentative D call: TRBD2 (5 bases). V lost 5 bases and J lost 7, with 16 bases in between. This CDR3 spans 14 amino acids. The germline gives CDR1 MNHEY, CDR2 SMNVEV (reference sequence). The CDR3 loop is CASSLQAAAHTQYF. The CDR3 coding sequence is TGTGCCAGCAGTCTCCAAGCGGCTGCACATACGCAGTATTTT.

V gene TRBV18 combines with J gene TRBJ1-2; D may be TRBD1 (6 bases). Trimming cost V 3 bases and J 8 bases, with 10 bases left between them. Germline V gives CDR1 KGHSH, CDR2 LQKENI. The CDR3 consists of 12 residues. As DNA, the CDR3 is TGTGCCAGCTCACCTCCGGGGGCCGGCTACACCTTC. Its protein product is CASSPPGAGYTF.

This clone was observed once. The CDR3 sequence is CASSNPGQALGEQFF. For the CDR3, the DNA is TGTGCCAGCAGTAACCCGGGACAGGCATTGGGTGAGCAGTTCTTC. The chain links TRBV6-5 to TRBJ2-1; 8 nucleotides line up with TRBD1. CDR1 is MNHEY and CDR2 is SVGAGI in the germline V gene. J was trimmed by 9 bases and V by 5 bases; bases with no gene match: 12. This CDR3 spans 15 amino acids.